These 24 T cell receptor beta chains were sequenced from one sample in a study of T cells in Graves' hyperthyroidism and ophthalmopathy. Template material for amplifying TCR beta CDR3 regions consisted of RNA transcripts. With the HTBI primer set, the TCR CDR3 went through a first round of RT-PCR. TCRdb re-derived calls from the multiplex PCR reads in MiXCR, one entry per CDR3 protein. The sample consists of a few hundred thousand distinct CDR3 sequences, around 42% of them appearing once. Source material: peripheral blood or thyroid tissue (not recorded which). The origin of the receptors is a woman between 18 and 29 years old with Graves' hyperthyroidism.

In the case of this clonotype: A single base separates this from a much larger clone, so it may be a read error. The chain links TRBV2 to TRBJ1-5; TRBD1 aligns across 7 bases. J was trimmed by 1 base and V by 1 base; bases with no gene match: 10. The length of the CDR3 is 18 residues. Germline lookup yields CDR1 SNHLY and CDR2 FYNNEI. The CDR3 region is CASSEEGRRGHSNQPQHF. DNA of the CDR3: TGTGCCAGCAGTGAAGAGGGAAGAAGGGGGCACAGCAATCAGCCCCAGCATTTT.

With respect to this clonotype: Lacking the conserved final phenylalanine or tryptophan, this CDR3 likely reflects a read error. The DNA is omitted, as the CDR3 cannot be located on it reliably, and the CDR3 follows TCRdb's listing. The gene calls are TRBV7-2 and TRBJ1-6; TRBD1 reflects the table's D call only, with no check against the DNA. Germline V lookup: CDR1 SGHTA, CDR2 FQGNSA. The CDR3 spans 9 amino acids, including both terminal residues. The CDR3 region is CASSLDRGA.

This clonotype was recorded only once. The chain uses TRBV29-1 and TRBJ2-6; 7 bases line up with TRBD2. V shed 2 bases, J shed 0 bases, and the junction held 13 bases outside the gene matches. CDR3 length: 19 residues. Germline lookup yields CDR1 SQVTM and CDR2 ANQGSEA. The CDR3 reads CSVEPGRHSQYSGANVLTF. DNA for the CDR3: TGCAGCGTTGAACCCGGGAGGCACAGTCAATACTCTGGGGCCAACGTCCTGACTTTC.

As to this clonotype: The junction departs from the called germline gene at one end, perhaps through a read error. This chain connects TRBV7-2 to TRBJ2-7, with D possibly being TRBD1 (5 bases). CDR3 length: 15 residues. Germline CDR1 and CDR2: SGHTA and FQGNSA. This CDR3 reads CASSQDITGPYGQYF. In nucleotides, the CDR3 is TGCGCCAGCAGCCAAGATATAACAGGCCCCTACGGGCAGTACTTC.

V gene TRBV29-1 combines with J gene TRBJ2-5; D tentatively fits TRBD1 or TRBD2 (5 bases each). The DNA end lines up better with TRBJ2-1; the J call may be wrong. CDR1 and CDR2 from the germline V gene are SQVTM and ANQGSEA. The CDR3 runs to 12 residues. The CDR3: CSALGTANEQFF. The CDR3 DNA sequence: TGCAGCGCTCTTGGGACGGCCAATGAGCAGTTCTTC.

In its sample, this clonotype was seen many times. The chain employs TRBV29-1 and TRBJ2-5; no clear D gene. Germline V lookup: CDR1 SQVTM, CDR2 ANQGSEA. CDR3 length: 12 amino acids. V lost 7 bases to trimming and J lost 0 bases, with 9 bases between them. The DNA of the CDR3 is TGCAGCGGATCCCCGTACCAAGAGACCCAGTACTTC. This gives the protein CSGSPYQETQYF.

In nucleotides, the CDR3 is TGTGCCATCAGTGAGTCGGCCCAGGGAGGGCCGGACGAGCAGTACTTC. Translation gives CAISESAQGGPDEQYF. J is TRBJ2-7 and V is TRBV10-3; 7 bases are a match to TRBD2. Per the germline V gene, CDR1 is ENHRY and CDR2 is SYGVKD. CDR3 length: 16 residues. Trimming took 0 bases from V and 5 from J; bases not matched to a gene: 10.

The chain is built from TRBV7-3 and TRBJ2-2; tentative D call: TRBD2 (6 bases). Trimming cost V 5 bases and J 7 bases, with 11 bases left between them. The CDR3 has 13 amino acids. Germline CDR1 SGHTA, CDR2 FQGTGA. The CDR3 sequence: CASSGGPDGELFF. The CDR3 nucleotides are TGTGCCAGCAGCGGAGGGCCGGACGGGGAGCTGTTTTTT.

The chain links TRBV29-1 to TRBJ2-7; D is ambiguous. CDR1 and CDR2 (germline): SQVTM, ANQGSEA. V lost 6 bases to trimming and J lost 3 bases, with 18 bases between them. The CDR3 loop spans 14 amino acids. The CDR3 spells CSVSGQTSNYEQYF. The CDR3 bases are TGCAGCGTGAGTGGGCAAACGTCCAACTACGAGCAGTACTTC.

There are many counts of this clonotype. The DNA for the CDR3 is TGTGCCAGCAGCTCGCCACCGGGACAGAGCTATGGCTACACCTTC. It encodes CASSSPPGQSYGYTF. V gene TRBV7-9 combines with J gene TRBJ1-2; 7 nucleotides agree with TRBD1. The V and J ends lost 4 bases and 4 bases, in that order; junction bases with no gene match: 9. The CDR3 consists of 15 residues. CDR1 SEHNR and CDR2 FQNEAQ come from the germline V gene (reference sequence).

This sequence joins TRBV2 and TRBJ1-3; a possible D gene is TRBD1 (5 bases). V lost 11 bases and J lost 9, with 23 bases in between. CDR3 length: 14 residues. Germline values: CDR1 SNHLY, CDR2 FYNNEI. CDR3 DNA sequence: TGTGCCGGGGAACAGGACCGGGGTCAAATCACCATATATTTT. Residues: CAGEQDRGQITIYF.

The gene calls are TRBV20-1 and TRBJ2-3; 11 bases align to TRBD2. J lost 4 bases, V lost 0 bases, and 12 bases had no gene match. The CDR3 runs 18 residues. Germline V gene sequence: CDR1 DFQATT, CDR2 SNEGSKA (reference sequence). The CDR3 DNA reads as TGCAGTGCTAGAGATCATAGCGGGAGGGCCGAACACGCAGATACGCAGTATTTT. It translates to CSARDHSGRAEHADTQYF.

This clonotype was detected ten times or more. This chain uses TRBV7-9 with TRBJ1-6, with TRBD1 matching over 7 bases. Germline CDR1 SEHNR, CDR2 FQNEAQ (reference sequence). This CDR3 comprises 14 residues. With V trimmed by 4 bases and J by 7 bases, 4 bases remained unmatched. As DNA, the CDR3 is TGTGCCAGCAGCTCGCAGGGGGTAAATTCACCCCTCCACTTT. Translation: CASSSQGVNSPLHF.

CDR3 in DNA: TGTGCCAGCAGCCCCCACAACAGACAGGGGCCATGGTTCTTC. As protein: CASSPHNRQGPWFF. The V call is TRBV7-9, the J call TRBJ2-1; 8 nucleotides match TRBD1. The CDR3 contains 14 residues. The germline V gene has CDR1 SEHNR and CDR2 FQNEAQ (reference sequence). The trim removed 5 bases at V and 15 bases at J, leaving 15 bases unmatched.

The chain has TRBV5-8 and TRBJ2-2, with TRBD1 identical over 10 bases. There are 16 residues in the CDR3. Unmatched junction bases numbered 7, after V lost 3 bases and J lost 5 bases. Germline values: CDR1 SGHTS, CDR2 YDEGEE. The CDR3: CASSSRQGARTGELFF. CDR3 nucleotides: TGTGCCAGCAGCTCAAGACAGGGGGCGAGGACCGGGGAGCTGTTTTTT.

The chain uses TRBV20-1 and TRBJ1-6, with a tentative D call TRBD1 (5 bases). From germline, CDR1 is DFQATT and CDR2 SNEGSKA (reference sequence). CDR3 length: 13 amino acids. The V gene lost 3 bases and the J gene lost 5 bases, with 8 bases spanning the gap. DNA for the CDR3: TGCAGTGCTAGCAGGGTGAATAATTCACCCCTCCACTTT. Protein sequence: CSASRVNNSPLHF.

This clonotype was counted ten times or more. The chain recombines TRBV24-1 with TRBJ1-4, with D maybe TRBD1 (6 bases). V lost 3 bases and J 7 bases, leaving 17 bases between the germline ends. From germline, CDR1 is KGHDR and CDR2 SFDVKD. This CDR3 has 16 amino acids. The CDR3 DNA reads TGTGCCACCAGTGATCCTCAACAGGGTCGGAGTGAAAAACTGTTTTTT. This translates into CATSDPQQGRSEKLFF.

This clonotype was detected only once. A read error may explain this, as a much larger clone is one base away. The V call is TRBV27, the J call TRBJ2-7; tentatively, D is TRBD1 (5 bases). The germline gives CDR1 MNHEY, CDR2 SMNVEV (reference sequence). The CDR3 contains 13 residues. V was clipped by 3 bases and J by 6 bases, with 12 bases between them. The chain's CDR3 is CASSLVRAREQYF. The CDR3 nucleotides read TGTGCCAGCAGTTTGGTCAGGGCCCGCGAGCAGTACTTC.

In this sample, this clonotype turned up many times. The CDR3 sequence: CASSDNTGGWETQYF. The CDR3, as DNA: TGTGCCAGCAGTGATAATACAGGGGGCTGGGAGACCCAGTACTTC. The chain employs TRBV6-1 and TRBJ2-5, with 9 bases aligning to TRBD1. The junction had 7 bases not matched to a gene; V was cut back by 3 bases and J by 5 bases. Germline CDR1 MNHNS, CDR2 SASEGT. The CDR3 covers 15 residues.

The chain links TRBV7-9 to TRBJ2-6; perhaps TRBD2 as D (6 bases). The CDR3 is 17 amino acids. The ends were cut back, 4 bases at V and 0 bases at J, with 13 bases in the middle. Per germline, CDR1 SEHNR and CDR2 FQNEAQ (reference sequence). The CDR3 coding sequence is TGTGCCAGCAGCTCGGGACTGACGAACTCTGGGGCCAACGTCCTGACTTTC. Encoded protein: CASSSGLTNSGANVLTF.

This clonotype came up many times. DNA of the CDR3: TGCAGCGTTCGAGCGGGAGGACCACGCTCCTACGAGCAGTACTTC. Protein sequence: CSVRAGGPRSYEQYF. The gene calls are TRBV29-1 and TRBJ2-7; 9 nucleotides align to TRBD2. This CDR3 is built from 15 residues. Germline V gene data show CDR1 as SQVTM and CDR2 as ANQGSEA. Trimming cost V 5 bases and J 0 bases; bases outside gene matches: 8.

The rearrangement joins TRBV7-2 to TRBJ1-6; no definite D call. The CDR3 extends over 13 amino acids. V shed 0 bases and J shed 7 bases, with 4 bases lying between them. From germline, CDR1 is SGHTA and CDR2 FQGNSA. The CDR3 sequence: CASSLARNSPLHF. As DNA, the CDR3 is TGTGCCAGCAGCTTAGCCCGAAATTCACCCCTCCACTTT.

The chain is built from TRBV2 and TRBJ1-4; D ambiguous. From germline, CDR1 is SNHLY and CDR2 FYNNEI. The V end lost 0 bases, the J end lost 7 bases, and 9 bases lay between the germline ends. The CDR3 has 14 amino acids. This CDR3 reads CASSEAGSGEKLFF. CDR3 DNA sequence: TGTGCCAGCAGTGAAGCCGGGTCGGGTGAAAAACTGTTTTTT.

J is TRBJ2-7 and V is TRBV20-1; the match to TRBD2 covers 12 bases. CDR1 is DFQATT and CDR2 is SNEGSKA in the germline V gene (reference sequence). The length of the CDR3 is 16 residues. V was pared by 6 bases and J by 1 base, with 10 bases of the junction left unmatched. CDR3: CSAKGLAGLLSYEQYF. CDR3 sequence (DNA): TGCAGTGCAAAAGGACTAGCGGGGCTCCTATCCTACGAGCAGTACTTC.